This T cell receptor (beta chain) is drawn from a study of OX40 agonist ivuxolimab in advanced cancers. Study details: Six ivuxolimab dose levels, 0.01 to 10 mg/kg, were given intravenously every 2 weeks. Study conclusions and caveats: Among T cells, CD8+ cells averaged more expanded clones than CD4+ cells. There was clonal expansion of CD4+ and CD8+ blood T cells by week 6 at 0.1 to 3.0 mg/kg.

The germline V gene encodes CDR1 SEHNR and CDR2 FQNEAQ (reference sequence). V was clipped by 2 bases and J by 3 bases, with 9 bases between them. This CDR3 is 14 amino acids long. Profiled with immunoSEQ multiplex PCR; TCRdb holds only in-frame clones, not every one. The table lists around 50,000 clones, about 75% of them singletons, with 7.9% in the top ten. A remark on this clone: Its antigen is undetermined.

This sample comprised CD4+ or CD8+ T cells sorted from blood, obtained in a trial of the OX40 agonist ivuxolimab. J is TRBJ2-3 and V is TRBV7-9; D not certain. The clonotype was recovered from an adult with an advanced solid tumor such as melanoma, head and neck, liver or kidney cancer. CDR3 sequence (DNA): TGTGCCAGCAGCTTAAACGGGTTGACAGATACGCAGTATTTT. Encoded protein: CASSLNGLTDTQYF.